This T cell receptor beta chain is from a study of blood T cell repertoires in COVID-19. About the research overall: Collection of acute and convalescent COVID-19 samples took place in the United States, Italy and Spain. The cDNA or gDNA used as material had been derived from T cells, B-cell-depleted T cells, or PBMCs.

Sequenced by immunoSEQ multiplex PCR; TCRdb stores in-frame clones only, minus some. The sample yields approximately 100,000 clones, 80% to 90% seen once. This CDR3 contains 17 residues. The trim removed 4 bases at V and 0 bases at J, leaving 8 bases unmatched. The germline V gene has CDR1 LGHDT and CDR2 YNNKEL (reference sequence). Participant ages covered roughly 18 to 89 years across 24 US areas. Grouping used clinical history reported by participants in a survey and questionnaire. This receptor was taken from a woman in her forties or fifties who had recovered from COVID-19. Material for sequencing was PBMCs or T cells enriched from blood (not recorded which). The chain couples TRBV3-1 (or the pseudogene TRBV3-2) to TRBJ2-3; 9 bases are shared with TRBD1. CDR3 in amino acids: CASSPRTGASSTDTQYF. The CDR3 nucleotides read TGTGCCAGCAGCCCCCGGACAGGGGCGAGTAGCACAGATACGCAGTATTTT.